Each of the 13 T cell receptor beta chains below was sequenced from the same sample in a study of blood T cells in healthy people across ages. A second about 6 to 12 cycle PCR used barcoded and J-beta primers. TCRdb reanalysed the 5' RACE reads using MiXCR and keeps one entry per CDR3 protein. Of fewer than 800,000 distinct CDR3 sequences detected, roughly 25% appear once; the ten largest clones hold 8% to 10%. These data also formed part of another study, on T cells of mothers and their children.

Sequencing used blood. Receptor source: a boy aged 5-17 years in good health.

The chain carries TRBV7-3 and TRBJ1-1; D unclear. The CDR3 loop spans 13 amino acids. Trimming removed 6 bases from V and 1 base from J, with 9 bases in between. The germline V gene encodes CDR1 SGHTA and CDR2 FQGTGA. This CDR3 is CASSPLANTEAFF. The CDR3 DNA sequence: TGTGCCAGCAGTCCACTAGCGAACACTGAAGCTTTCTTT.

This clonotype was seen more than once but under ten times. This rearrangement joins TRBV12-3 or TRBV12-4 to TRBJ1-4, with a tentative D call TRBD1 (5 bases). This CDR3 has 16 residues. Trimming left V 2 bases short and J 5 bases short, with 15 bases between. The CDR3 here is CASSLNVLGENEKLFF. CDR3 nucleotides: TGTGCCAGCAGTTTAAATGTGTTAGGGGAGAATGAAAAACTGTTTTTT.

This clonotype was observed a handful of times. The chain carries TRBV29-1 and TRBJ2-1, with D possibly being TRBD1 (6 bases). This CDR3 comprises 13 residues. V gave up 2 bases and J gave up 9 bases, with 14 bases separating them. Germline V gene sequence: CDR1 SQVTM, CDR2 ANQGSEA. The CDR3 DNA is TGCAGCGTTGAAAGAGGGGGTGATGGTGAGCAGTTCTTC. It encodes CSVERGGDGEQFF.

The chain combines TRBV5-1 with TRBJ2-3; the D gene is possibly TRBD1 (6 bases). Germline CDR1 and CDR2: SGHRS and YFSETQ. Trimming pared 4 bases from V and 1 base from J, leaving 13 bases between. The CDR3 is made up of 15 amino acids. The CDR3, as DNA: TGCGCCAGCAGCACGCAGGGGTCTCGCACAGATACGCAGTATTTT. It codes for CASSTQGSRTDTQYF.

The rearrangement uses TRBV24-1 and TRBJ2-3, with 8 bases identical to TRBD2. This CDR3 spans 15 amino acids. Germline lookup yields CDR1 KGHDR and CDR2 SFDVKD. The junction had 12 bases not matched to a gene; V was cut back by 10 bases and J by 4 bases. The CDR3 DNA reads TGTGCCACAAGCAAAGGGACTAGGAGGGCAGATACGCAGTATTTT. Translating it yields CATSKGTRRADTQYF.

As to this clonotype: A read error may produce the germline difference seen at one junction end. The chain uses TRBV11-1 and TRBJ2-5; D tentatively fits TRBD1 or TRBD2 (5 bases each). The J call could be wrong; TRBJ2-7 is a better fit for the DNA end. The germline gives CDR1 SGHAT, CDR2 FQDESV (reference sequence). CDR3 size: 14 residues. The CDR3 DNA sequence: TGTGCCGGCAGTTTTTCCGGGGCTACCTACGAGCAGTACTTC. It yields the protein CAGSFSGATYEQYF.

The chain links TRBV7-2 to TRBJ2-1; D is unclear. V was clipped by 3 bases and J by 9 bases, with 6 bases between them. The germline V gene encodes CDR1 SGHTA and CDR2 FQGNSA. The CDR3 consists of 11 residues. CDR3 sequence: CASSFSSEQFF. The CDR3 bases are TGTGCCAGCAGCTTTTCGAGTGAGCAGTTCTTC. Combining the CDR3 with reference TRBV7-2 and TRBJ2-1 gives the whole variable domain GAGVSQSPSNKVTEKGKDVELRCDPISGHTALYWYRQSLGQGLEFLIYFQGNSAPDKSGLPSDRFSAERTGGSVSTLTIQRTQQEDSAVYLCASSFSSEQFFGPGTRLTVL.

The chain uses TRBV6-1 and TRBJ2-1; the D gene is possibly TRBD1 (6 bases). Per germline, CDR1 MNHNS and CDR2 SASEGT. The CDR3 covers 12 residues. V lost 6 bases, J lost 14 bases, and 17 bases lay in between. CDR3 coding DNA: TGTGCCAGCAGAGGAAACAGGGTCAAGGAGTTCTTC. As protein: CASRGNRVKEFF.

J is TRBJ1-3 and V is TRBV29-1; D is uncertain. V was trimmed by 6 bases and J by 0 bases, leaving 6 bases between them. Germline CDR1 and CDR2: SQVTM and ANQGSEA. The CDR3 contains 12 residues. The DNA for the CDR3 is TGCAGCGTACGCCGCTCTGGAAACACCATATATTTT. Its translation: CSVRRSGNTIYF.

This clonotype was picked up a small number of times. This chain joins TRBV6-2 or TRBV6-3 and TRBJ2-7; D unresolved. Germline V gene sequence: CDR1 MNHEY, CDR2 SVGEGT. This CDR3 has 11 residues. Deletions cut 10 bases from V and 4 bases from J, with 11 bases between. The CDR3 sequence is CATLVGYEQYF. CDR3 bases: TGTGCCACCTTGGTAGGGTACGAGCAGTACTTC.

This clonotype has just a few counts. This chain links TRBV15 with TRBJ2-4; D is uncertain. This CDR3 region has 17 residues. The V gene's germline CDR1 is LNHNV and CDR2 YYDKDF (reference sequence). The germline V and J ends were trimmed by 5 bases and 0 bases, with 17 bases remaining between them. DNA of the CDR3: TGTGCCACCAGCTTAACCCGACATCTGTTAGCCAAAAACATTCAGTACTTC. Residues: CATSLTRHLLAKNIQYF.

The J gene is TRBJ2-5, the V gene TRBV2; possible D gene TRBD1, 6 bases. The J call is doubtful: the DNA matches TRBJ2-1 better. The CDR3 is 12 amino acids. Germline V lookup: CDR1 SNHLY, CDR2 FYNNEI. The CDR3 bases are TGTGCCAGCACAGGGGTTGAGGATGAGCAGTTCTTC. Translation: CASTGVEDEQFF.

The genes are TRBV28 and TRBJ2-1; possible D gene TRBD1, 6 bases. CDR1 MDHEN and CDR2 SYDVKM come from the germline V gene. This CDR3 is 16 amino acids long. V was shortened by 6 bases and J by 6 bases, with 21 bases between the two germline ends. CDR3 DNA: TGTGCCAGCAGGGCAGGGAGCAGGGGCAAGGTCAATGAGCAGTTCTTC. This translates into CASRAGSRGKVNEQFF. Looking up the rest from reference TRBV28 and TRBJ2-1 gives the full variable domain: DVKVTQSSRYLVKRTGEKVFLECVQDMDHENMFWYRQDPGLGLRLIYFSYDVKMKEKGDIPEGYSVSREKKERFSLILESASTNQTSMYLCASRAGSRGKVNEQFFGPGTRLTVL.